The rows below give T cell receptor beta chains drawn from one sample of a study of identical twins. MiXCR, applied by TCRdb to the 5' RACE reads, yields one record per CDR3 protein. The data show approximately 530,000 distinct CDR3 sequences, approximately 20% seen once. These data also formed part of another study, on yellow fever vaccine responses in identical twins.

The sequencing input was CD4+ T cells sorted from blood. These TCRs come from a woman aged 18 to 35 in good health. CDR3s include the opening cysteine and the closing phenylalanine or tryptophan. The D gene is left open where the match is weak. Clone size is stated in some rows and not others, as once, few, many or a class when expanded.

few,-,TRBV9,TRBJ1-3,CASSVAGGAPGNTIYF,TGTGCCAGCAGCGTAGCGGGCGGCGCCCCTGGAAACACCATATATTTT
-,TRBD1,TRBV6-1,TRBJ1-4,CASRKTAGQGVNEKLFF,TGTGCCAGCAGAAAGACCGCGGGACAGGGAGTTAATGAAAAACTGTTTTTT
-,-,TRBV12-3/TRBV12-4,TRBJ1-6,CASSLGAVGAYNSPLHF,TGTGCCAGCAGTTTGGGAGCTGTCGGGGCCTATAATTCACCCCTCCACTTT
-,TRBD2,TRBV7-6,TRBJ2-1,CASSSSSGGASAEQFF,TGTGCCAGCAGCTCGTCTAGCGGGGGGGCCTCAGCTGAGCAGTTCTTC
-,-,TRBV11-2,TRBJ1-2,CASSFSGSNYGYTF,TGTGCCAGCAGCTTCTCGGGGAGTAACTATGGCTACACCTTC
-,TRBD2,TRBV7-2,TRBJ2-3,CASIPSGSEADTQYF,TGTGCCAGCATCCCCAGCGGGAGTGAGGCAGATACGCAGTATTTT
-,TRBD1,TRBV27,TRBJ1-5,CASGQGQQPQHF,TGTGCCAGCGGACAGGGTCAGCAGCCCCAGCATTTT
few,-,TRBV2,TRBJ2-1,CASTWFNEQFF,TGTGCCAGCACCTGGTTCAATGAGCAGTTCTTC
-,TRBD1,TRBV3-1,TRBJ1-2,CASSPRTDRIYGYTF,TGTGCCAGCAGCCCCCGTACGGACAGGATCTATGGCTACACCTTC
-,-,TRBV28,TRBJ1-5,CASSLLGRYQPQHF,TGTGCCAGCAGTTTATTGGGACGCTATCAGCCCCAGCATTTT
-,TRBD2,TRBV6-5,TRBJ2-5,CASSYSVGTSALQETQYF,TGTGCCAGCAGTTACTCGGTTGGGACTAGCGCCCTTCAAGAGACCCAGTACTTC
few,TRBD1,TRBV4-1,TRBJ2-7,CASSQDWGQVPSYEQYF,TGCGCCAGCAGCCAAGACTGGGGACAGGTCCCCTCCTACGAGCAGTACTTC